The clone carrying this T cell receptor (beta chain) has only a few counts. The target antigen is unknown. The V gene's germline CDR1 is GTSNPN and CDR2 SVGIG (reference sequence). This CDR3 spans 12 amino acids. The ends lost 5 bases at V and 4 bases at J; junction bases unmatched: 2. These data are taken from a study of beta chain features in type 1 diabetes. Reverse transcribing all isolated RNA meant expressed TCRB transcripts were sequenced. Assay used: immunoSEQ multiplex PCR; TCRdb lists only in-frame clones, some missing. The table lists more than 250,000 clones, more than 13% of them singletons. Study findings and constraints: Type 1 diabetes patients showed a moderate but significant shortening of TCRB CDR3s in all four CD4+ subsets.

V is TRBV30 and J is TRBJ1-1; 9 bases fit TRBD1. The sequenced sample was naive CD4+ T cells from blood. The receptor's source is a man younger than 45 with type 1 diabetes. CDR3 sequence reads: CAWGTGFTEAFF. The CDR3 DNA reads TGTGCCTGGGGGACAGGGTTCACTGAAGCTTTCTTT.